This T cell receptor beta chain was captured in a study of T cell responses to AZD1222 COVID-19 vaccine. Overall study findings and caveats: Seropositive status at baseline applied to only a handful of AZD1222 recipients. Donors were mostly white British, more females; clonal diversity possibly underestimated. Among vaccine-associated CD4 TCRs, coverage spanned spike, with dominance at 160-218 and 743-854. The breadth and depth of Spike-specific TCRs increased once two AZD1222 doses had been given.

Profiling relied on immunoSEQ multiplex PCR, and the TCRdb table lists in-frame clones only, not all of them. The data show approximately 170,000 clones, approximately 90% seen once. With regard to this clone: Antigen specificity is unknown.

CDR3 length: 16 amino acids. The rearrangement links TRBV21-1 to TRBJ1-3. TRBV21-1 is a listed pseudogene. Sequences were derived from peripheral blood, sampled 28 days after the second AZD1222 dose. The receptor's source is an adult who received the AZD1222 COVID-19 vaccine. This CDR3 is CASCLWGGFSGNTIYF. CDR3 coding DNA: TGTGCCAGCTGTCTGTGGGGGGGCTTCTCTGGAAACACCATATATTTT.